These T cell receptor beta chains were read from a single sample in a study of regulatory T cells in long-lasting Graves disease. Each CDR3 protein gets one entry after TCRdb re-called the multiplex PCR reads with MiXCR. This repertoire shows around 450,000 distinct CDR3 sequences, approximately 15% found once; its top ten account for over 7%. The sample was also linked to a second study, of T cells in Graves' hyperthyroidism and ophthalmopathy.

Sequencing was performed on peripheral blood mononuclear cells (PBMCs), taken at new diagnosis, from a patient treated with antithyroid drugs. These receptors all stem from a woman aged 40 to 49 with Graves disease. The CDR3 runs from the conserved cysteine through the conserved F or W. A D gene is named only where the DNA matches it firmly. Some rows have no size entry. The others give once, few or many, or a class for an expanded clone.

>few|-|TRBV20-1|TRBJ2-1
TGCAGTGCTAGTACCTTCGCCGGGCAGTTCTTC
CSASTFAGQFF
>few|TRBD2|TRBV12-3/TRBV12-4|TRBJ2-3
TGTGCCAGCAGTTGGGGAGCGGGAGGCACAGATACGCAGTATTTT
CASSWGAGGTDTQYF
>-|TRBD1|TRBV15|TRBJ2-7
TGTGCCACCAGCAGGGGGGACAGCTCCTACGAGCAGTACTTC
CATSRGDSSYEQYF
>many|-|TRBV9|TRBJ1-2
TGTGCCAGCAGCGTAGACCCGGGTGGCTATGGCTACACCTTC
CASSVDPGGYGYTF
>-|-|TRBV20-1|TRBJ1-4
TGCAGTGCTAGAGACTCTAGGATTGAAAAACTGTTTTTT
CSARDSRIEKLFF
>many|-|TRBV28|TRBJ2-6
TGTGCCAGCAGTTTCGGACGACAAGGCCGATCTGGGGCCAACGTCCTGACTTTC
CASSFGRQGRSGANVLTF
>many|-|TRBV11-3|TRBJ2-3
TGTGCCAGCAGCTTAGGCCGGCGGGACACAGATACGCAGTATTTT
CASSLGRRDTDTQYF
>many|-|TRBV28|TRBJ2-5
TGTGCCAGCACTGGGGAATTCGTTCTGGAGACCCAGTACTTC
CASTGEFVLETQYF
>many|TRBD2|TRBV28|TRBJ2-1
TGTGCCAGCACCCTCGGGTACCTTGAGGCTAGCGGGGCCTATAATGAGCAGTTCTTC
CASTLGYLEASGAYNEQFF
>many|TRBD2|TRBV7-9|TRBJ2-5
TGTGCCAGCAGCTCCATGACTAGCGGGGCTCAAGAGACCCAGTACTTC
CASSSMTSGAQETQYF
>-|TRBD2|TRBV7-9|TRBJ2-2
TGTGCCAGCAGCGGGTCGCGGGGGAGTACCGTAACCGGGGAGCTGTTTTTT
CASSGSRGSTVTGELFF
>-|-|TRBV24-1|TRBJ2-2
TGTGCCACCAGTGACCACACCGACAGGAACACCGGGGAGCTGTTTTTT
CATSDHTDRNTGELFF
>many|-|TRBV2|TRBJ2-1
TGTGCCAGCGCCGGGACTGGATACAATGAGCAGTTCTTC
CASAGTGYNEQFF
>many|TRBD2|TRBV6-5|TRBJ2-7
TGTGCCAGCAGTTTGACTAGCTCCTCCTACGAGCAGTACTTC
CASSLTSSSYEQYF
>-|-|TRBV5-5|TRBJ2-7
TGTGCCAGCAGCTTCGCTGATTTCTACGAGCAGTACTTC
CASSFADFYEQYF
>many|-|TRBV12-3/TRBV12-4|TRBJ2-3
TGTGCCAGCAGTTCTCAGCAGGCAGATACGCAGTATTTT
CASSSQQADTQYF
>-|-|TRBV18|TRBJ2-1
TGTGCCAGCTCACTGCGACCTCCGAGCTCCTACAATGAGCAGTTCTTC
CASSLRPPSSYNEQFF
>-|-|TRBV7-6|TRBJ2-1
TGTGCCAGCAGCTCCGGGACAGCGGGACCCTACAATGAGCAGTTCTTC
CASSSGTAGPYNEQFF
>many|-|TRBV12-3/TRBV12-4|TRBJ2-2
TGTGCCAGCATTATGTCTGGGGAGGAGGCGACCGGGGAGCTGTTTTTT
CASIMSGEEATGELFF
>many|-|TRBV20-1|TRBJ2-1
TGCAGTGCTAGAGATAAAGAGGGTTCCTACAATGAGCAGTTCTTC
CSARDKEGSYNEQFF
>many|TRBD1|TRBV28|TRBJ1-1
TGTGCCAGCAGGGTACAGGGGGGGAACACTGAAGCTTTCTTT
CASRVQGGNTEAFF
>few|-|TRBV28|TRBJ2-7
TGTGCCAGCAGTTTACCCCTACAGGGTTTCTCCTACGAGCAGTACTTC
CASSLPLQGFSYEQYF